These 4 T cell receptor beta chains share one sample of origin, sequenced in a study of blood T cell repertoires in COVID-19. The data were produced by immunoSEQ multiplex PCR, yet TCRdb's version contains in-frame clones alone and is incomplete. The sample gives 200,000 to 250,000 clones, 75% to 85% of which show up once; 9.1% is in the top ten. Sequencing input: PBMCs or T cells enriched from blood (not recorded which). The source is a woman aged 50 to 60 with acute COVID-19.

This clone was seen more than once but under ten times. V and J are TRBV18 and TRBJ2-7; TRBD1 is a possible D gene (6 bases). Trimming cost V 7 bases and J 3 bases, with 16 bases left between them. This CDR3 region has 14 residues. Germline loops: CDR1 KGHSH, CDR2 LQKENI. CDR3 sequence reads: CASFPGTGNYEQYF. In nucleotides, the CDR3 is TGTGCCAGCTTCCCAGGTACAGGGAACTACGAGCAGTACTTC.

The chain's CDR3 is CASSARGTNTEAFF. For the CDR3, the DNA is TGTGCCAGCAGTGCGAGGGGGACGAACACTGAAGCTTTCTTT. The chain combines TRBV7-2 with TRBJ1-1; D is perhaps TRBD1 (6 bases). Trimming took off 6 bases at V and 1 base at J, with 12 bases between the two ends. The CDR3 runs 14 residues. Germline CDR1 is SGHTA and CDR2 is FQGNSA.

Details on this clone: Other DNA variants within this sample encode the same CDR3. V usage is TRBV29-1 and J usage is TRBJ1-2; D not resolved. The CDR3 is made up of 11 amino acids. Deletions cut 2 bases from V and 6 bases from J, with 7 bases between. Looked up from germline, CDR1 is SQVTM and CDR2 is ANQGSEA. The CDR3 protein is CSVETGNGYTF. The CDR3 bases are TGCAGCGTTGAAACCGGGAATGGCTACACCTTC.

The V gene is TRBV3-1 (or the pseudogene TRBV3-2), the J gene TRBJ2-1; TRBD2 matches 14 bases. Germline V gives CDR1 LGHDT, CDR2 YNNKEL (reference sequence). This CDR3 comprises 15 residues. The V and J ends lost 4 bases and 7 bases, in that order; junction bases with no gene match: 3. The CDR3 reads CASSPRLAGGNEQFF. In DNA, the CDR3 is TGTGCCAGCAGCCCCAGACTAGCGGGGGGGAATGAGCAGTTCTTC.